This TCR beta chain was obtained from a study of PD-1 blockade in classical Hodgkin lymphoma. The CDR3 consists of 13 residues. V lost 5 bases and J lost 5; bases outside the gene matches: 3. Germline V gene sequence: CDR1 LNHDA, CDR2 SQIVND (reference sequence). Every patient had relapsed following autologous stem cell transplantation, and cohorts differed in brentuximab vedotin exposure. The repertoire was sequenced with immunoSEQ multiplex PCR; TCRdb's copy has only in-frame clones and lacks some. The data hold some 60,000 clones, with about 92% observed a single time. V usage is TRBV19 and J usage is TRBJ1-5; the match to TRBD1 covers 7 bases. Sequencing was performed on peripheral blood mononuclear cells (PBMCs), taken at baseline. The sequence was collected from a human donor with classical Hodgkin lymphoma. The CDR3 DNA reads TGTGCCAGTAGTGCACAGGGGTATCAGCCCCAGCATTTT. It is translated as CASSAQGYQPQHF.